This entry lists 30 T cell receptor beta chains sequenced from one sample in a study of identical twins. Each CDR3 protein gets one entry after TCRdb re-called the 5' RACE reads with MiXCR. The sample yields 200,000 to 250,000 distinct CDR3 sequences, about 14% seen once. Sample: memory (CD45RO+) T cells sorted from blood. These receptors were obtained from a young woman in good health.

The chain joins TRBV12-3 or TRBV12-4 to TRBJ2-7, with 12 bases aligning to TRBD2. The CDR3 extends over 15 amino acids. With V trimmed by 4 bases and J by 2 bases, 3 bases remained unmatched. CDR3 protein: CASSWLAGGPYEQYF. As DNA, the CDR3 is TGTGCCAGCAGTTGGCTAGCGGGAGGGCCCTACGAGCAGTACTTC.

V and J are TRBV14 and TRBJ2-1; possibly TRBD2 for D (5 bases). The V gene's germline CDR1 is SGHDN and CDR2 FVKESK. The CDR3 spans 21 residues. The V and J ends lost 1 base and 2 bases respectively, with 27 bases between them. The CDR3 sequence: CASSQALSSGIHPSTYNEQFF. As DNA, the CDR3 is TGTGCCAGCAGCCAAGCCCTGTCCTCCGGGATACACCCCTCTACCTACAATGAGCAGTTCTTC.

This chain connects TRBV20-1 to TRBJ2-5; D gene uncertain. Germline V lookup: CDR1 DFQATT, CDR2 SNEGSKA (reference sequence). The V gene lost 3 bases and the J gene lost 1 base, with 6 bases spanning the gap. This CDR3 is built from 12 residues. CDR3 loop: CSASRGQETQYF. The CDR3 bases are TGCAGTGCTAGTCGAGGCCAAGAGACCCAGTACTTC.

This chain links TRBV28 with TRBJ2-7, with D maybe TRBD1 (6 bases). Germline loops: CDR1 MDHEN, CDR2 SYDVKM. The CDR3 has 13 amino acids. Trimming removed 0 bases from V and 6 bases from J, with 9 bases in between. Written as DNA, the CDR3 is TGTGCCAGCAGTTTATGGGACAGCCCCGAGCAGTACTTC. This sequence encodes CASSLWDSPEQYF.

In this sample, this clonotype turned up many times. In nucleotides, the CDR3 is TGCAGTGCTAGGGCACTAGCGGGAAAGTACGAGCAGTACTTC. It codes for CSARALAGKYEQYF. The rearrangement joins TRBV20-1 to TRBJ2-7; 10 bases are shared with TRBD2. V trimming: 3 bases; J trimming: 4 bases; junction bases outside the gene matches: 6. This CDR3 comprises 14 residues. Germline loops: CDR1 DFQATT, CDR2 SNEGSKA (reference sequence).

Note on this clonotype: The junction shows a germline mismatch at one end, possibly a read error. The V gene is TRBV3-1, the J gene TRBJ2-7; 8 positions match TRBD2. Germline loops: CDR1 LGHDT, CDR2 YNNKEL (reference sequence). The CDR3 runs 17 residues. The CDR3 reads CASTQVLGREDSYEQYF. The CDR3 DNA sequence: TGTGCCAGCACCCAAGTTCTCGGGCGGGAGGACTCCTACGAGCAGTACTTC.

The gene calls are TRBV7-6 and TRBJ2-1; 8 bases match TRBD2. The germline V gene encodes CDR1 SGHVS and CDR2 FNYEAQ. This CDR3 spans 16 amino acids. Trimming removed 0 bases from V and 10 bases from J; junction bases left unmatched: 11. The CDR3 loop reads CASSLALGAGAGEQFF. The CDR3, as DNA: TGTGCCAGCAGCTTAGCGCTGGGAGCGGGAGCGGGGGAGCAGTTCTTC.

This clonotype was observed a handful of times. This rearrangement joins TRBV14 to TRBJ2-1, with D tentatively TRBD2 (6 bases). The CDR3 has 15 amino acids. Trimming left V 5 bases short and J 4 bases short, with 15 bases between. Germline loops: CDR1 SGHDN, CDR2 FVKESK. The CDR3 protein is CASSKSSALYNEQFF. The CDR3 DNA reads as TGTGCCAGCAGCAAGTCTAGCGCACTATACAATGAGCAGTTCTTC.

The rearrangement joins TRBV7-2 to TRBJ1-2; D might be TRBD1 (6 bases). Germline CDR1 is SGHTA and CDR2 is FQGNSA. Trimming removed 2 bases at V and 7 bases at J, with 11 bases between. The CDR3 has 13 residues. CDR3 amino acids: CASSLQGSVGYTF. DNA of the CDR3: TGTGCCAGCAGCTTACAGGGGAGCGTTGGCTACACCTTC. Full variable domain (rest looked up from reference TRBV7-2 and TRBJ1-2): GAGVSQSPSNKVTEKGKDVELRCDPISGHTALYWYRQSLGQGLEFLIYFQGNSAPDKSGLPSDRFSAERTGGSVSTLTIQRTQQEDSAVYLCASSLQGSVGYTFGSGTRLTVV.

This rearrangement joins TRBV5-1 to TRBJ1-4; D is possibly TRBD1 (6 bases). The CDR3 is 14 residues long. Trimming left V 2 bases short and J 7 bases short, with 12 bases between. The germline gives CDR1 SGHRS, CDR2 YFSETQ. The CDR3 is CASSFTGPGEKLFF. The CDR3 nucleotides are TGCGCCAGCAGCTTCACAGGGCCCGGTGAAAAACTGTTTTTT.

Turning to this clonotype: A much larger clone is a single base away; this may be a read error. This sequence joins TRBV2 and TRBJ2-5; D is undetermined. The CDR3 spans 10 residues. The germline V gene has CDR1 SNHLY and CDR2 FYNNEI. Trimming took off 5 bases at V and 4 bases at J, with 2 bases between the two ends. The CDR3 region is CASSTETQYF. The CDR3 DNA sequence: TGTGCCAGCAGTACAGAGACCCAGTACTTC.

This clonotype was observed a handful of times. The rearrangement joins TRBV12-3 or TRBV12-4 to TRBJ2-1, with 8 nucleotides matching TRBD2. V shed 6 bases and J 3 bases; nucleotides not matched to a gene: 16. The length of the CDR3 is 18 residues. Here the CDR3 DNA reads TGTGCCAGCAGACCCTTTGAGTCCGGGAGGGGAGGCTACAATGAGCAGTTCTTC. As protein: CASRPFESGRGGYNEQFF.

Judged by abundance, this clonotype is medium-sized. The CDR3 protein is CASSRDSSGANVLTF. The CDR3 DNA reads as TGTGCCAGCAGCAGGGACAGTTCTGGGGCCAACGTCCTGACTTTC. This chain links TRBV6-1 with TRBJ2-6, with 7 bases that match TRBD1. Losses at the gene ends were 6 bases for V and 1 base for J; bases not matched to a gene: 3. The CDR3 length is 15 residues. Germline V gives CDR1 MNHNS, CDR2 SASEGT.

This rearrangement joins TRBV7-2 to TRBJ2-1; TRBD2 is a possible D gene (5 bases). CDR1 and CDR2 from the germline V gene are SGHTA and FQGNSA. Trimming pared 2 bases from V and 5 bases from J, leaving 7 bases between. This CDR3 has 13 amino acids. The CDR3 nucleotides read TGTGCCAGCAGCTTAAAGCGGAACAATGAGCAGTTCTTC. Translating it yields CASSLKRNNEQFF.

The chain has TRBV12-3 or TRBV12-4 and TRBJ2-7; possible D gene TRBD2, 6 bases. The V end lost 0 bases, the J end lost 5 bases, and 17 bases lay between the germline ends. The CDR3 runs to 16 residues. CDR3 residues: CASSLAPGRLRHEQYF. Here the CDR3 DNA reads TGTGCCAGCAGTTTAGCCCCAGGGAGGCTTCGGCACGAGCAGTACTTC.

CDR3 amino acids: CSAETSGGAGSYEQYF. The DNA of the CDR3 is TGCAGTGCTGAGACTAGCGGGGGGGCCGGCTCCTACGAGCAGTACTTC. This sequence joins TRBV20-1 and TRBJ2-7; 14 bases fit TRBD2. In germline, CDR1 is DFQATT, CDR2 SNEGSKA (reference sequence). The CDR3 is made up of 16 amino acids. The J segment lost 0 bases and the V segment lost 5 bases, leaving 6 bases of the junction unmatched.

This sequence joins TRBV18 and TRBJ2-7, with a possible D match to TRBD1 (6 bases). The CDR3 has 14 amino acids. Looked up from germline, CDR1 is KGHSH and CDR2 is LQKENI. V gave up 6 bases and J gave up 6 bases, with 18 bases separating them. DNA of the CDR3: TGTGCCAGCTCGCAACAGGGAGTTAAGGGCGAGCAGTACTTC. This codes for CASSQQGVKGEQYF.

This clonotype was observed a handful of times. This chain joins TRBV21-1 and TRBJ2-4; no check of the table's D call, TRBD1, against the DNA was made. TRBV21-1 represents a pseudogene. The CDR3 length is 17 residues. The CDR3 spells CASSKYTGLLAKNIQYF. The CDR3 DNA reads TGTGCCAGCAGCAAATATACAGGATTATTAGCCAAAAACATTCAGTACTTC.

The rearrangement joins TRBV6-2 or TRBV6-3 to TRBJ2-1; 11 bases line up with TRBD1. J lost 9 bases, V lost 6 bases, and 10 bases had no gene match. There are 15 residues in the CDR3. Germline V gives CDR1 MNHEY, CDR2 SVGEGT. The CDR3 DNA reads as TGTGCCAGCAGACCGGACAGGGGGCGTCTAGGTGAGCAGTTCTTC. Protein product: CASRPDRGRLGEQFF.

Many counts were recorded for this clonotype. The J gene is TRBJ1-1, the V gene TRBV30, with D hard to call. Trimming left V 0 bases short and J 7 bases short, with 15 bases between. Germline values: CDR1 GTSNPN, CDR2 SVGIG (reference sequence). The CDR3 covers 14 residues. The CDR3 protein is CAWSVLGPHGEAFF. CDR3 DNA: TGTGCCTGGAGTGTACTGGGTCCCCACGGTGAAGCTTTCTTT.

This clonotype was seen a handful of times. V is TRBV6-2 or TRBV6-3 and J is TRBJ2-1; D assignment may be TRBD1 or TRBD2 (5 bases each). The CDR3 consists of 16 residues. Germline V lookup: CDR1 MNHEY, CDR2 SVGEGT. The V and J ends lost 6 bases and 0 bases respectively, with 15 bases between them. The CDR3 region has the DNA TGTGCCAGCAGAAAAACCGGGACGCGCTCCTACAATGAGCAGTTCTTC. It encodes CASRKTGTRSYNEQFF.

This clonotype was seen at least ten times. The CDR3 DNA sequence: TGCAGTGCTAGACCAGATCCCAACACCGGGGAGCTGTTTTTT. Translation gives CSARPDPNTGELFF. This chain links TRBV20-1 with TRBJ2-2; D gene unclear. V gave up 2 bases and J gave up 2 bases, with 9 bases separating them. The germline gives CDR1 DFQATT, CDR2 SNEGSKA (reference sequence). The CDR3 runs 14 residues.

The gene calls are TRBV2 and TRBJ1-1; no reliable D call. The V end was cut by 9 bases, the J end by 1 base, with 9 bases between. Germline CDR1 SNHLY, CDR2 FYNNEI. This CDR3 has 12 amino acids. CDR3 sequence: CARGERNTEAFF. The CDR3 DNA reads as TGTGCCAGGGGAGAAAGGAACACTGAAGCTTTCTTT.

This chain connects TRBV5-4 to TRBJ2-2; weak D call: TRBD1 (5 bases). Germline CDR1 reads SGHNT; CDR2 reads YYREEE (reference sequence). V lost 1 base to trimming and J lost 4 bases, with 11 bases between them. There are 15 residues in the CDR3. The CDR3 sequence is CASSLRQGPTGELFF. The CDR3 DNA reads TGTGCCAGCAGCTTGAGGCAGGGCCCCACCGGGGAGCTGTTTTTT.

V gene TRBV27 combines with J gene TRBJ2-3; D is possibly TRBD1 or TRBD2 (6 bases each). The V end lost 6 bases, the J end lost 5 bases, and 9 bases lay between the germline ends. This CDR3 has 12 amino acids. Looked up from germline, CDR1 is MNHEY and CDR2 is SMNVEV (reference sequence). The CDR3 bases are TGTGCCAGCAGCGGGGGACAAGATACGCAGTATTTT. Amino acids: CASSGGQDTQYF.

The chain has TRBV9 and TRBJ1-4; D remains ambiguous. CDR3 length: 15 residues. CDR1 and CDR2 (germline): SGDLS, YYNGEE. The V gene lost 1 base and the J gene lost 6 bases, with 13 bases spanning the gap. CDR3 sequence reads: CASSVRERPYEKLFF. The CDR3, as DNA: TGTGCCAGCAGCGTAAGGGAGCGGCCTTATGAAAAACTGTTTTTT.

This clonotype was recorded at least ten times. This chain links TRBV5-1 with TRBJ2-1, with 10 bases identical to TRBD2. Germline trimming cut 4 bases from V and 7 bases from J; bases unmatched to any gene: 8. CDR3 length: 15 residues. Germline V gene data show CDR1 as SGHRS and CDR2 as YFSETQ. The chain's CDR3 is CASSLTSGVWNEQFF. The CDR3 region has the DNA TGCGCCAGCAGCCTTACTAGCGGGGTATGGAATGAGCAGTTCTTC.

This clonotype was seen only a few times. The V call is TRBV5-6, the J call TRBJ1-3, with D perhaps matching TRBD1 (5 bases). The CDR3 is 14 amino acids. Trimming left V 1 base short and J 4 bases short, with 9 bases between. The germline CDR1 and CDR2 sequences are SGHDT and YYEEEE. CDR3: CASSLLKGGNTIYF. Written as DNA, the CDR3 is TGTGCCAGCAGCTTGTTGAAGGGGGGAAACACCATATATTTT.

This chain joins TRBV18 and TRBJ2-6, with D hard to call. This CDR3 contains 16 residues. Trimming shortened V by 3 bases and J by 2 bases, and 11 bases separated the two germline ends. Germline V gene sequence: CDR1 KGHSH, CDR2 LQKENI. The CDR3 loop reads CASSPQRVAGANVLTF. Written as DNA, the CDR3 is TGTGCCAGCTCACCGCAACGGGTTGCTGGGGCCAACGTCCTGACTTTC.

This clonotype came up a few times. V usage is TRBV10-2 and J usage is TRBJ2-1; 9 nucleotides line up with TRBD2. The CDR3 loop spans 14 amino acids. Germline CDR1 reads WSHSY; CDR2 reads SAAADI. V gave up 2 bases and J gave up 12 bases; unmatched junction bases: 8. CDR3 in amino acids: CASSEAGGPYSQFF. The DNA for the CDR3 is TGCGCCAGCAGTGAGGCGGGAGGGCCCTACTCGCAGTTCTTC.